This T cell receptor (beta chain) was profiled in a study of blood T cell repertoires in COVID-19. This table comes from immunoSEQ multiplex PCR, and its TCRdb copy is limited to in-frame clones, with some not included. The sample shows roughly 200,000 clones, around 81% of them seen only once. The V end was cut by 3 bases, the J end by 4 bases, with 15 bases between. Germline V gene sequence: CDR1 LNHNV, CDR2 YYDKDF (reference sequence). The length of the CDR3 is 15 residues. The material sequenced was peripheral blood. The clonotype comes from a woman between 40 and 55 years old with COVID-19, enrolled during active disease. The chain recombines TRBV15 with TRBJ1-2, with no clear D. The chain's CDR3 is CATSSRAVGVYGYTF. In nucleotides, the CDR3 is TGTGCCACCAGCAGTAGGGCGGTCGGGGTCTATGGCTACACCTTC.